This TCR beta chain was sequenced during a study of blood T cells in healthy people across ages. Study summary: About one barcoded beta molecule was captured per two T cells (by template switching).

Ranging in age from roughly 6 to 95, the donors were healthy Caucasian individuals from Russia. Isolation yielded PBMCs, at least 7 million per sample, in every case. In germline, CDR1 is SNHLY, CDR2 FYNNEI. Unmatched junction bases numbered 22, after V lost 11 bases and J lost 7 bases. The CDR3 contains 17 residues. This clonotype was detected a few times. Alongside a J-beta primer mix, a sample-barcoded 5' primer served in a second PCR lasting roughly 7 to 12 cycles. The authors tagged each cDNA molecule using a template-switch adaptor with 12 random nucleotides. In TCRdb, the 5' RACE reads were re-called with MiXCR into one record per CDR3 protein. This table holds 870,000 or so distinct CDR3 sequences, more than 25% found once.

The sample consisted of blood. The source is a woman of 80 years or more in good health. The V and J genes are TRBV2 and TRBJ2-1; 8 bases fit TRBD1. The CDR3 sequence: CAFWGQSVGDRRNEQFF. CDR3 nucleotides: TGTGCCTTCTGGGGACAGTCGGTGGGGGACAGGAGGAATGAGCAGTTCTTC. Supplemented by reference TRBV2 and TRBJ2-1, the full variable domain reads EPEVTQTPSHQVTQMGQEVILRCVPISNHLYFYWYRQILGQKVEFLVSFYNNEISEKSEIFDDQFSVERPDGSNFTLKIRSTKLEDSAMYFCAFWGQSVGDRRNEQFFGPGTRLTVL.